This T cell receptor (beta chain) was captured in a study of blood T cell repertoires in COVID-19. Whole-study context: The United States, Italy and Spain provided the acute and convalescent COVID-19 samples. The analysed material was cDNA or gDNA that came from T cells, B-cell-depleted T cells, or PBMCs.

TCRdb keeps only in-frame clones here, not all; method: immunoSEQ multiplex PCR. The repertoire holds under 400,000 clones, with more than 70% as singletons. CDR1 SEHNR and CDR2 FQNEAQ come from the germline V gene (reference sequence). The CDR3 sequence is 15 residues long. The ends lost 4 bases at V and 5 bases at J; junction bases unmatched: 5. The TCR comes from a man aged 35-49 years in a cohort exposed to, infected with or recovered from COVID-19 (not recorded which). Sequencing used PBMCs or T cells enriched from blood (not recorded which). The chain couples TRBV7-9 to TRBJ2-1; TRBD2 matches 10 bases. CDR3 sequence (DNA): TGTGCCAGCAGCTCTCCTAGCGGGAGAGACAATGAGCAGTTCTTC. It encodes CASSSPSGRDNEQFF.